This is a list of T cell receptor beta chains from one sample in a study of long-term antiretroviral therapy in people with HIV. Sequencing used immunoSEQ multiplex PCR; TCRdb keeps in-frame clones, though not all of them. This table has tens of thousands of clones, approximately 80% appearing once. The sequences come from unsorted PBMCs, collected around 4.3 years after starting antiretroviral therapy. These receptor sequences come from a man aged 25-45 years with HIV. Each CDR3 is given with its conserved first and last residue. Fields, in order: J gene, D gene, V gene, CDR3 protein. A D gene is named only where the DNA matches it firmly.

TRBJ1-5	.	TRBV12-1	CASSSYTRDRVSNQPQHF
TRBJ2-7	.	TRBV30	CAWSVGAGVLYEQYF
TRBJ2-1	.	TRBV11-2	CASSLGRKNEISYNEQFF
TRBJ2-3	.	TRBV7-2	CASSPSRRSTDTQYF
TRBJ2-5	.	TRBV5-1	CASSLLQGKETQYF
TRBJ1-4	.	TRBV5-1	CASSREVNEKLFF
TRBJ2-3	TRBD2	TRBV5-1	CASSPRGLAGDSSTDTQYF
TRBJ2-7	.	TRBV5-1	CASSLEPPGSDGGIYEQYF
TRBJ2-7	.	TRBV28	CASSSPLYEQYF
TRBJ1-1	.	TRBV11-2	CASSPQNRDNTEAFF
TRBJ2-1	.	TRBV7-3	CASSLLGGPTQAQFF
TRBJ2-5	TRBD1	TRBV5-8	CASRPRQGVGETQYF
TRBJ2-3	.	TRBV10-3	CAISQTDSTDTQYF
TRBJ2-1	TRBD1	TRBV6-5	CASSSGQGNEQFF
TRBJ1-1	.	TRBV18	CASSPQGRDTEAFF
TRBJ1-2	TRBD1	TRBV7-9	CASSSTGGEISGYTF
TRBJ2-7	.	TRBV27	CASSISGTGRSYEQYF
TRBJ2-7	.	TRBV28	CASSPGDRNSYEQYF
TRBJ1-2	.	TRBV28	CASRVGGRAETYTF
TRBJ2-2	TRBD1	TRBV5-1	CASSLATWTGNTGELFF
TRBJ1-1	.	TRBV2	CAREGDVAFF
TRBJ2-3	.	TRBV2	CAKSPEEDTQYF